Each of the 2 T cell receptor beta chains below was sequenced from the same sample in a study of radiotherapy plus CTLA-4 blockade in lung cancer. This table comes from immunoSEQ multiplex PCR, and its TCRdb copy is limited to in-frame clones, with some not included. The profile shows 25,000 to 35,000 clones, roughly 80% of them singletons. Sequencing used peripheral blood, obtained from a patient treated with radiotherapy plus ipilimumab. The receptors were gathered from a human donor with non-small cell lung cancer who had stable disease on radiotherapy plus ipilimumab.

Only a few counts were recorded for this clone. The V and J genes are TRBV10-3 and TRBJ1-2; D call uncertain. Per germline, CDR1 ENHRY and CDR2 SYGVKD. V was shortened by 2 bases and J by 0 bases, with 7 bases between the two germline ends. This CDR3 spans 14 amino acids. The CDR3 reads CAISEHGSNYGYTF. The CDR3 DNA reads as TGTGCCATCAGTGAGCACGGGTCTAACTATGGCTACACCTTC.

The gene calls are TRBV9 and TRBJ2-5; TRBD2 is a possible D gene (6 bases). Per germline, CDR1 SGDLS and CDR2 YYNGEE. The CDR3 sequence is 14 residues long. Trimming took off 0 bases at V and 5 bases at J, with 11 bases between the two ends. Written as DNA, the CDR3 is TGTGCCAGCAGCGTAGGTGGAGGGAGGGAGACCCAGTACTTC. Translated, it gives CASSVGGGRETQYF.